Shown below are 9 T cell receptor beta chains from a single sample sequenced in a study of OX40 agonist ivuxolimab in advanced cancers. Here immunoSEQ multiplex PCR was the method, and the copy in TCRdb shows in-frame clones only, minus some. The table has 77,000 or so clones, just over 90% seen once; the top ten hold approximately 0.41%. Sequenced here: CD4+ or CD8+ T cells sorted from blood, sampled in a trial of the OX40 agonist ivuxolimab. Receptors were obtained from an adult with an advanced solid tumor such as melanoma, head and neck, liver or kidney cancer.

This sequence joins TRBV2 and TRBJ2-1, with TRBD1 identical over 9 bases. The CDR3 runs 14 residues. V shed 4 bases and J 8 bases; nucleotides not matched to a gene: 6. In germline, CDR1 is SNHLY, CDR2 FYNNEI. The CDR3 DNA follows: TGTGCCAGCAGTGGACAGGGGGGACTCCATGAGCAGTTCTTC. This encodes CASSGQGGLHEQFF.

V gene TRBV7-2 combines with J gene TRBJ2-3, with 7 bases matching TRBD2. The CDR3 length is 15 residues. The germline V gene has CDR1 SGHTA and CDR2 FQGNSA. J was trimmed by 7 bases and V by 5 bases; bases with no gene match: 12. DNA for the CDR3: TGTGCCAGCAGCCCCATCGAGGAGCGGGGAAATACGCAGTATTTT. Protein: CASSPIEERGNTQYF.

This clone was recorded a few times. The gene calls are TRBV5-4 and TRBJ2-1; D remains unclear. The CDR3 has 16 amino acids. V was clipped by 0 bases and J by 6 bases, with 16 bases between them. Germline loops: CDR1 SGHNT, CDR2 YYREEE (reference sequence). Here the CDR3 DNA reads TGTGCCAGCAGCTTGGGGCTCAGCGCCCAAAGCAATGAGCAGTTCTTC. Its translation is CASSLGLSAQSNEQFF. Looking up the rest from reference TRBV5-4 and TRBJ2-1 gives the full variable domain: ETGVTQSPTHLIKTRGQQVTLRCSSQSGHNTVSWYQQALGQGPQFIFQYYREEENGRGNFPPRFSGLQFPNYSSELNVNALELDDSALYLCASSLGLSAQSNEQFFGPGTRLTVL.

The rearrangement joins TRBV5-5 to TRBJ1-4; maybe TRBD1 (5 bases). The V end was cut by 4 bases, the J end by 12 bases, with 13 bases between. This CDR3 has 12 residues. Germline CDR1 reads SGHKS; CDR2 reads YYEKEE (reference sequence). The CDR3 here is CASSPYEGQLFF. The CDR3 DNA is TGTGCCAGCAGCCCTTATGAGGGGCAACTGTTTTTT.

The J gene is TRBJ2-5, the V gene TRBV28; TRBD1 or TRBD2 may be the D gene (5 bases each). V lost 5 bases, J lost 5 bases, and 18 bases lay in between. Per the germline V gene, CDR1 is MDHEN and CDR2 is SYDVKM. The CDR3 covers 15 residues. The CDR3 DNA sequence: TGTGCCAGCAGTCCCCGCCTGACGGGGCGTGAGACCCAGTACTTC. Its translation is CASSPRLTGRETQYF.

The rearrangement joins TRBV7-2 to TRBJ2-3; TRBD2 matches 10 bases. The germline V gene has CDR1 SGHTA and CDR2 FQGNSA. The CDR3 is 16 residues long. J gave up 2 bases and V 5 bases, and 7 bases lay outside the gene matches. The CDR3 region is CASSGVAGGLTDTQYF. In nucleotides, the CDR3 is TGTGCCAGCAGCGGGGTAGCGGGGGGTCTCACAGATACGCAGTATTTT.

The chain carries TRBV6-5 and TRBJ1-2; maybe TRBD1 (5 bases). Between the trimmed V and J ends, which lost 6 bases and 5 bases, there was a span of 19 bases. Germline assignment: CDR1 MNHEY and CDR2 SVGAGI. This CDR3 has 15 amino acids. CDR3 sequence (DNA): TGTGCCAGCAGCCGGCAGGGTGTCGGGTGGTATGGCTACACCTTC. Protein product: CASSRQGVGWYGYTF.

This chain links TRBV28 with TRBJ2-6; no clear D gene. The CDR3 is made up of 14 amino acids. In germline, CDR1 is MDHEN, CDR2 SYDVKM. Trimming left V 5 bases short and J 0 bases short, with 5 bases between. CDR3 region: CASSPDSGANVLTF. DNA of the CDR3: TGTGCCAGCAGTCCCGACTCTGGGGCCAACGTCCTGACTTTC.

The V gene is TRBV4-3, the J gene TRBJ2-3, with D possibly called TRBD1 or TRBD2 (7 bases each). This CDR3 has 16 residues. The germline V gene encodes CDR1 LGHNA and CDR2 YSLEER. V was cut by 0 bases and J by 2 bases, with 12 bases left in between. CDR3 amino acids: CASSQEPGGDTDTQYF. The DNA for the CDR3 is TGCGCCAGCAGCCAAGAACCAGGGGGGGACACAGATACGCAGTATTTT.